Each of the 9 T cell receptor beta chains below was sequenced from the same sample in a study of T cells in Graves' hyperthyroidism and ophthalmopathy. Amplification targeted TCR beta CDR3 regions from RNA transcripts. A first-round RT-PCR of the TCR CDR3 used the HTBI primer set. TCRdb independently ran MiXCR on the multiplex PCR reads; one entry per CDR3 protein. The top ten hold 50% of the sample, which has 300,000 or so distinct CDR3 sequences, roughly a fifth seen once. The sample taken for sequencing was blood. The receptors originated from a woman in her forties or fifties with Graves' hyperthyroidism.

Only a few counts were recorded for this clonotype. The chain combines TRBV2 with TRBJ2-4; D is uncertain. Per the germline V gene, CDR1 is SNHLY and CDR2 is FYNNEI. V was clipped by 1 base and J by 0 bases, with 7 bases between them. The CDR3 length is 15 residues. The CDR3 spells CASSEEVLAKNIQYF. The CDR3 nucleotides are TGTGCCAGCAGTGAAGAGGTGCTAGCCAAAAACATTCAGTACTTC.

This chain links TRBV20-1 with TRBJ2-5, with 8 bases aligning to TRBD2. Per the germline V gene, CDR1 is DFQATT and CDR2 is SNEGSKA (reference sequence). The trim removed 1 base at V and 5 bases at J, leaving 3 bases unmatched. The CDR3 length is 13 residues. The CDR3 is CSARAGGRETQYF. CDR3 coding DNA: TGCAGTGCTAGAGCGGGGGGGCGGGAGACCCAGTACTTC.

J is TRBJ2-5 and V is TRBV2; possible D gene TRBD1, 5 bases. The CDR3 is made up of 14 amino acids. Germline CDR1 and CDR2: SNHLY and FYNNEI. V lost 3 bases and J lost 2, with 10 bases in between. As DNA, the CDR3 is TGTGCCAGCAGTGAGGGCAGGGCTCAAGAGACCCAGTACTTC. Translation gives CASSEGRAQETQYF.

Ten or more counts support this clonotype. The chain combines TRBV5-1 with TRBJ2-1; D uncertain. The CDR3 runs to 15 residues. The V end lost 4 bases, the J end lost 1 base, and 12 bases lay between the germline ends. Germline-derived CDR1 and CDR2 are SGHRS and YFSETQ. DNA of the CDR3: TGCGCCAGCAGCACCGGACCCCGTTCCTACAATGAGCAGTTCTTC. Translation: CASSTGPRSYNEQFF.

This clonotype was observed many times. V and J are TRBV20-1 and TRBJ2-7; the match to TRBD1 covers 7 bases. Per germline, CDR1 DFQATT and CDR2 SNEGSKA (reference sequence). CDR3 length equals 15 residues. The J segment lost 2 bases and the V segment lost 1 base, leaving 8 bases of the junction unmatched. The CDR3: CSARAPGQKTYEQYF. For the CDR3, the DNA is TGCAGTGCTAGAGCACCGGGACAGAAGACCTACGAGCAGTACTTC.

This clonotype came up many times. The chain combines TRBV10-2 with TRBJ1-1; 8 nucleotides match TRBD1. The CDR3 contains 18 residues. Trimming removed 0 bases from V and 0 bases from J; junction bases left unmatched: 9. CDR1 is WSHSY, CDR2 SAAADI, per germline. Written as DNA, the CDR3 is TGCGCCAGCAGTGAGTCACCAGGGGGCTTAAGGATGAACACTGAAGCTTTCTTT. As protein: CASSESPGGLRMNTEAFF.

The chain combines TRBV20-1 with TRBJ2-1, with D unresolved. CDR3 length: 12 amino acids. V was shortened by 7 bases and J by 1 base, with 8 bases between the two germline ends. The V gene's germline CDR1 is DFQATT and CDR2 SNEGSKA (reference sequence). The CDR3 DNA reads as TGCAGTGAGCAGGAGTCCTACAATGAGCAGTTCTTC. It is translated as CSEQESYNEQFF.

The V and J genes are TRBV5-1 and TRBJ1-4, with D perhaps TRBD1 (5 bases). The CDR3 is made up of 15 amino acids. With 1 base removed from V and 2 bases from J, the gap between germline ends came to 9 bases. In germline, CDR1 is SGHRS, CDR2 YFSETQ. CDR3 residues: CASSLTGGTNEKLFF. CDR3 bases: TGCGCCAGCAGCTTGACGGGGGGGACTAATGAAAAACTGTTTTTT.

This clonotype was found many times. The chain employs TRBV29-1 and TRBJ1-1, with D possibly TRBD1 on 6 matching bases. The CDR3 runs 12 residues. Trimming shortened V by 7 bases and J by 1 base, and 10 bases separated the two germline ends. CDR1 is SQVTM, CDR2 ANQGSEA, per germline. For the CDR3, the DNA is TGCAGCGGGTCGGGGGCGAACACTGAAGCTTTCTTT. This gives the protein CSGSGANTEAFF.